A selection of T cell receptor beta chains follows, all from one sample in a study of cytomegalovirus exposure and HLA in healthy donors. TCRdb keeps only in-frame clones here, not all; method: immunoSEQ multiplex PCR. The sample lists 120,000 or so clones, 80% occurring once. The sequencing sample was made of PBMCs. These receptors all stem from a man aged 25-40 years in good health and CMV-seropositive. CDR3s include the opening cysteine and the closing phenylalanine or tryptophan. The D gene is left open where the match is weak. Some rows mark clone size as missing; the rest say once, few, many or name a class of expanded clone.

D | size | J | V | DNA | CDR3
- | - | TRBJ2-1 | TRBV7-9 | TGTGCCAGCAGCTACAACAATGAGCAGTTCTTC | CASSYNNEQFF
TRBD2 | - | TRBJ2-5 | TRBV2 | TGTGCCAGCAGTTGGACTAGCGGGGGGGAGACCCAGTACTTC | CASSWTSGGETQYF
TRBD1 | - | TRBJ1-2 | TRBV4-1 | TGCGCCAGCAGCCAAGATCAGACAGGGGTTAACTATGGCTACACCTTC | CASSQDQTGVNYGYTF
TRBD1 | - | TRBJ1-2 | TRBV19 | TGTGCCAGTAGCAGACAGGGGACTAACTATGGCTACACCTTC | CASSRQGTNYGYTF
TRBD1 | - | TRBJ1-1 | TRBV11-1 | TGTGCCAGCCGCTCCTCGGACAGGGGGACTGAAGCTTTCTTT | CASRSSDRGTEAFF
- | - | TRBJ1-5 | TRBV5-1 | TGCGCCAGCAGCTTGGACAGCCTCAATCAGCCCCAGCATTTT | CASSLDSLNQPQHF
TRBD1 | - | TRBJ1-2 | TRBV5-6 | TGTGCCAGCAGCTGGGGGACAGCATCCAACTATGGCTACACCTTC | CASSWGTASNYGYTF
- | - | TRBJ1-6 | TRBV10-3 | TGTGCCATCACGCAGGGCGCTAATTCACCCCTCCACTTT | CAITQGANSPLHF
- | - | TRBJ2-2 | TRBV27 | TGTGCCAGCACACGGACATCGAACACCGGGGAGCTGTTTTTT | CASTRTSNTGELFF
- | - | TRBJ2-5 | TRBV28 | TGTGCCAGCAATCCGCTCCTAGCGCTCAAAGAGACCCAGTACTTC | CASNPLLALKETQYF
- | many | TRBJ1-4 | TRBV5-6 | TGTGCCAGCAGCTTGGTCCGGGATGAAAAACTGTTTTTT | CASSLVRDEKLFF
- | - | TRBJ1-2 | TRBV27 | TGTGCCAGCAGAACGACAGGTAGTGGCTACACCTTC | CASRTTGSGYTF
TRBD1 | - | TRBJ1-4 | TRBV19 | TGTGCCAGTAGTGGCAGGGGGACTAATGAAAAACTGTTTTTT | CASSGRGTNEKLFF
- | - | TRBJ1-5 | TRBV6-5 | TGTGCCAGCAGTTACGATAGATGGGGCGATCAGCCCCAGCATTTT | CASSYDRWGDQPQHF
- | few | TRBJ2-1 | TRBV7-2 | TGTGCCAGCCGCAACTTGAATGAGCAGTTCTTC | CASRNLNEQFF
TRBD1 | - | TRBJ2-7 | TRBV4-1 | TGCGCCAGCACCCAACCGGGACAGGGGGCTCACGAGCAGTACTTC | CASTQPGQGAHEQYF